This T cell receptor beta chain originates from a study of cytomegalovirus exposure and HLA in healthy donors. Points from the study as a whole: Later analysis showed most CMV-associated TCR beta chains appearing HLA-restricted. Common viral pathogens were later found to be apparently linked to several of the most significant clusters. A later analysis linked a missense variant in DCLRE1C to the trimming of TCR beta V and J genes. Analysis was performed later, and it showed HLA-associated TCR beta chains to be more clonally expanded than equally common others.

CDR3 size: 18 residues. Germline lookup yields CDR1 SNHLY and CDR2 FYNNEI. Germline trimming cut 6 bases from V and 3 bases from J; bases unmatched to any gene: 16. A note on this clone: Its antigen is not identified.

This PCR relied on a set of 60 Vbeta primers and 13 Jbeta primers. TCRdb's copy holds only in-frame clones and misses some; the assay was immunoSEQ multiplex PCR. The table records 95,000 to 150,000 clones, 80% to 85% of them present only once. Sequencing was done on a sample of PBMCs. This chain links TRBV2 with TRBJ2-2, with 7 bases fitting TRBD1. The clonotype was recovered from a man younger than 45 in good health and CMV-seronegative. The CDR3 spells CASRRGMTGLGYTGELFF. CDR3 DNA: TGTGCCAGCAGGAGGGGAATGACAGGGCTGGGGTACACCGGGGAGCTGTTTTTT.